Each of the 2 T cell receptor beta chains below was sequenced from the same sample in a study of CD8 T cells in ankylosing spondylitis. TCRdb re-derived calls from the 5' RACE reads in MiXCR, one entry per CDR3 protein. The sample lists 200,000 to 300,000 distinct CDR3 sequences, roughly a tenth occurring once. The sample was blood, either unsorted or a sorted T cell fraction (not recorded which). The receptors originated from a male donor with ankylosing spondylitis or in good health (not recorded which).

This clonotype was seen many times. The chain joins TRBV7-9 to TRBJ1-1; no firm D call. The ends were cut back, 0 bases at V and 3 bases at J, with 5 bases in the middle. The germline V gene encodes CDR1 SEHNR and CDR2 FQNEAQ (reference sequence). There are 13 residues in the CDR3. As DNA, the CDR3 is TGTGCCAGCAGCTTAGCGGACCACACTGAAGCTTTCTTT. Its translation: CASSLADHTEAFF.

This clonotype was counted ten times or more. This chain connects TRBV6-5 to TRBJ2-7; unclear D gene. Looked up from germline, CDR1 is MNHEY and CDR2 is SVGAGI. V shed 2 bases and J shed 7 bases, with 15 bases lying between them. The CDR3 has 14 amino acids. In DNA form, the CDR3 reads TGTGCCAGCAGTTACGTTGACCGAAAGTGGGAGCAGTACTTC. This codes for CASSYVDRKWEQYF.